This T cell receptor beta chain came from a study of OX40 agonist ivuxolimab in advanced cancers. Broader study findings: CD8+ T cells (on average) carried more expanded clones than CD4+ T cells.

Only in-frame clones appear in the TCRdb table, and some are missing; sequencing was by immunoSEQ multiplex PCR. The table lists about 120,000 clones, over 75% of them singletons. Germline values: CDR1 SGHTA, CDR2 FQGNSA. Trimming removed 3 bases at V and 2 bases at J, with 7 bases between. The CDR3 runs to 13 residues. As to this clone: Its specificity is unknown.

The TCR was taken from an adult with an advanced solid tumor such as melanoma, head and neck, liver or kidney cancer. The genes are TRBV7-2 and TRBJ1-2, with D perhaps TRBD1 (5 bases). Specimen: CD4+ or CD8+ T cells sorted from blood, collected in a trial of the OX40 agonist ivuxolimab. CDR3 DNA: TGTGCCAGCAGCTTTCAGGGCAACTATGGCTACACCTTC. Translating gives CASSFQGNYGYTF.